This TCR beta chain appears in the sequencing data of a study of long-term antiretroviral therapy in people with HIV. Across the study: When the earliest samples were collected, ART was typically delayed until CD4 counts fell.

Assay version v3.0 of immunoSEQ was used, and it was run at survey level. Here immunoSEQ multiplex PCR was the method, and the copy in TCRdb shows in-frame clones only, minus some. The sample has tens of thousands of clones, approximately 90% seen once. The study drew at least one pre-ART and at least two post-ART PBMC samples from every donor. Every specimen held between roughly 0.85-11 million cryopreserved PBMC. These were thawed and washed before DNA extraction. Material: unsorted PBMCs, obtained about 5.3 years after starting antiretroviral therapy. This clonotype was obtained from a middle-aged woman with HIV.

This CDR3 is CASSLKYEQYF. The CDR3 DNA reads TGTGCCAGCAGCTTAAAATACGAGCAGTACTTC. The gene calls are TRBV7-2 and TRBJ2-7; D gene unclear. Trimming left V 2 bases short and J 4 bases short, with 3 bases between. This CDR3 region has 11 residues. Germline V CDR1 and CDR2: SGHTA, FQGNSA.